The clone carrying this T cell receptor beta chain was detected a few times. The sample is drawn from a study of T cells in Graves' hyperthyroidism and ophthalmopathy. It was RNA transcripts that yielded the amplified TCR beta CDR3 regions. Primed by the HTBI set, a first-round RT-PCR was run on the TCR CDR3. TCRdb reanalysed the multiplex PCR reads using MiXCR and keeps one entry per CDR3 protein. The table lists around 250,000 distinct CDR3 sequences, roughly 15% of them singletons. Clinicians diagnosed patients from clinical symptoms, serum thyroxine and TRAb, thyroid ultrasound and orbital computed tomography. J lost 8 bases, V lost 4 bases, and 9 bases had no gene match. Per germline, CDR1 SGHNT and CDR2 YYREEE (reference sequence). This CDR3 contains 14 residues.

V gene TRBV5-4 combines with J gene TRBJ1-2; 9 bases line up with TRBD1. This TCR was recovered from a woman aged 40 to 50 with Graves' hyperthyroidism that later progressed to Graves' ophthalmopathy. Sample: blood. CDR3 sequence (DNA): TGTGCCAGCAGCACGGGGACAGGGAAGCCCGGCTACACCTTC. Encoded protein: CASSTGTGKPGYTF.